Sequencing of this T cell receptor (beta chain) was carried out in a study of sequential checkpoint blockade in melanoma. Turning to the study itself: Patients were randomized 1:1 to nivolumab-then-ipilimumab or ipilimumab-then-nivolumab first-line. Each arm's sequence ended with maintenance nivolumab.

Using immunoSEQ multiplex PCR, the repertoire was profiled, and TCRdb retains in-frame clones only, with some absent. The sample contains 20,000 to 25,000 clones, roughly four fifths of which appear only once. Trimming removed 0 bases from V and 3 bases from J, with 18 bases in between. The germline V gene has CDR1 WSHSY and CDR2 SAAADI. The CDR3 runs to 18 residues. The treatment denotes: randomized to nivolumab then ipilimumab (arm A) or the reverse (arm B). Patients had received no earlier DNA-damaging chemotherapy. PBMC sorting kept live CD3+CD8+ cells without CD19 or CD56. Source: CD8+ T cells sorted from blood (inferred from file names), taken from a patient given nivolumab and ipilimumab in sequence. The TCR was taken from a human donor with melanoma. J is TRBJ2-1 and V is TRBV10-2; TRBD2 might be the D (6 bases). The CDR3 coding sequence is TGCGCCAGCAGTGAGTCAACCATGGGGCGGCGGGGCTACAATGAGCAGTTCTTC. This translates into CASSESTMGRRGYNEQFF.